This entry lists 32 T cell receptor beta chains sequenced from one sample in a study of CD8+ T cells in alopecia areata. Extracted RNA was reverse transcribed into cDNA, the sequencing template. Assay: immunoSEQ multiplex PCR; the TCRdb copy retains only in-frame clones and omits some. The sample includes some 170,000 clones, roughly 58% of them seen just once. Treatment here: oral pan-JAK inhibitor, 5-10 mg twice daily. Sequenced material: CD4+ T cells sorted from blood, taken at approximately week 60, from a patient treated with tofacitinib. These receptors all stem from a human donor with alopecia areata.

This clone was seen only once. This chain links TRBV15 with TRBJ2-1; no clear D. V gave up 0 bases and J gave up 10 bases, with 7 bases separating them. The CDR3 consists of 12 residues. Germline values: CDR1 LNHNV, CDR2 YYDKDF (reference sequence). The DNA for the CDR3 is TGTGCCACCAGCAGAGATTCCGCGGAGCAGTTCTTC. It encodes CATSRDSAEQFF.

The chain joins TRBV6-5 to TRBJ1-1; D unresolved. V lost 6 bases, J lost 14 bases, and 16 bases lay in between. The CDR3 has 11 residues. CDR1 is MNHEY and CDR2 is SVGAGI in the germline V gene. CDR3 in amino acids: CASRNQAWMFF. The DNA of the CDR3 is TGTGCCAGCAGAAATCAGGCTTGGATGTTCTTT.

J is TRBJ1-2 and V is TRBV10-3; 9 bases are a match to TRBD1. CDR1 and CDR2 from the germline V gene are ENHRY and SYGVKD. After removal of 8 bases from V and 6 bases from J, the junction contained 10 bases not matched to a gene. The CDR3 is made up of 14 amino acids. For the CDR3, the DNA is TGTGCCATCGGGACAGGGCAAGGAGTGAATGGCTACACCTTC. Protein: CAIGTGQGVNGYTF.

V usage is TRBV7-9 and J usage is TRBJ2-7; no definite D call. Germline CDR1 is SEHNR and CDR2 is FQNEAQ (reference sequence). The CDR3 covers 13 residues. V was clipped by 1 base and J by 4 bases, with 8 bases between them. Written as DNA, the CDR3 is TGTGCCAGCAGCTTAGAAGTCGAATACGAGCAGTACTTC. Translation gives CASSLEVEYEQYF.

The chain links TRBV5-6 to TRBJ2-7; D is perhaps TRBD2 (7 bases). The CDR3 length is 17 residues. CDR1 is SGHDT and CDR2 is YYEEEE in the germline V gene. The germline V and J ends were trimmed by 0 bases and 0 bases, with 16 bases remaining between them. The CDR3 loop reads CASSLVIAGASSYEQYF. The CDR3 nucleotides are TGTGCCAGCAGCTTGGTGATCGCGGGGGCGAGCTCCTACGAGCAGTACTTC. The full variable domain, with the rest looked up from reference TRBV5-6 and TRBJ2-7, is DAGVTQSPTHLIKTRGQQVTLRCSPKSGHDTVSWYQQALGQGPQFIFQYYEEEERQRGNFPDRFSGHQFPNYSSELNVNALLLGDSALYLCASSLVIAGASSYEQYFGPGTRLTVT.

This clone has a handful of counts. The CDR3: CSVEWHLYSNQPQHF. In DNA, the CDR3 is TGCAGCGTTGAATGGCACCTCTATAGCAATCAGCCCCAGCATTTT. The V call is TRBV29-1, the J call TRBJ1-5; D uncertain. CDR1 and CDR2 (germline): SQVTM, ANQGSEA. V lost 2 bases, J lost 0 bases, and 11 bases lay in between. CDR3 length equals 15 residues. Supplemented by reference TRBV29-1 and TRBJ1-5, the full variable domain reads SAVISQKPSRDICQRGTSLTIQCQVDSQVTMMFWYRQQPGQSLTLIATANQGSEATYESGFVIDKFPISRPNLTFSTLTVSNMSPEDSSIYLCSVEWHLYSNQPQHFGDGTRLSIL.

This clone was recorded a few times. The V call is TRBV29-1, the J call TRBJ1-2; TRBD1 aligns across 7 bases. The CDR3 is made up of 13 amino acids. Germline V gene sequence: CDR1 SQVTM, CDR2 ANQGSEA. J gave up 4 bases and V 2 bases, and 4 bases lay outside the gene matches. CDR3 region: CSVEYQGGYGYTF. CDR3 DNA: TGCAGCGTTGAATACCAGGGGGGCTATGGCTACACCTTC.

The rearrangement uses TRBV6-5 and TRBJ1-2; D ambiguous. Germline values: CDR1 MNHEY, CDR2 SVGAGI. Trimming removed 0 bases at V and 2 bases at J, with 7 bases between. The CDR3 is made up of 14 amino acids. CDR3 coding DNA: TGTGCCAGCAGTTACTCGCCAGAGAACTATGGCTACACCTTC. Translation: CASSYSPENYGYTF.

The CDR3 DNA is TGTGCCAGCAGCAAGTCGGGACAGGGGTACGAGCAGTACTTC. Protein: CASSKSGQGYEQYF. This chain links TRBV6-1 with TRBJ2-7, with 10 positions matching TRBD1. The germline V gene has CDR1 MNHNS and CDR2 SASEGT. The CDR3 length is 14 residues. V shed 6 bases and J 4 bases; nucleotides not matched to a gene: 6.

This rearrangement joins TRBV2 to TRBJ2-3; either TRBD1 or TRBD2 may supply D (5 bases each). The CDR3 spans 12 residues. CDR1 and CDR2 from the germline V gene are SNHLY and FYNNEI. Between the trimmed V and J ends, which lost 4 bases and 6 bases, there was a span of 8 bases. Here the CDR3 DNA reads TGTGCCAGCAGTGCTTGGGGGGATACGCAGTATTTT. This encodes CASSAWGDTQYF.

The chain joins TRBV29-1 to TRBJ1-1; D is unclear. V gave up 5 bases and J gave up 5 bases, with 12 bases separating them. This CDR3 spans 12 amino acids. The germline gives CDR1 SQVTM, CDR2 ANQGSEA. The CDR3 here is CSVPRTGTEAFF. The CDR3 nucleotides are TGCAGCGTTCCACGGACGGGAACTGAAGCTTTCTTT.

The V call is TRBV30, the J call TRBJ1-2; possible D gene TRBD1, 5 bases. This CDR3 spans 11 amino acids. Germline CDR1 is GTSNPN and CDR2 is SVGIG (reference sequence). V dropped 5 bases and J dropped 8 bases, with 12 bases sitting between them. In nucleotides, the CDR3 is TGTGCCTGGGCCAGGGAATGGGGCTACACCTTC. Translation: CAWAREWGYTF. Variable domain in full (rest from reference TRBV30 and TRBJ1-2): SQTIHQWPATLVQPVGSPLSLECTVEGTSNPNLYWYRQAAGRGLQLLFYSVGIGQISSEVPQNLSASRPQDRQFILSSKKLLLSDSGFYLCAWAREWGYTFGSGTRLTVV.

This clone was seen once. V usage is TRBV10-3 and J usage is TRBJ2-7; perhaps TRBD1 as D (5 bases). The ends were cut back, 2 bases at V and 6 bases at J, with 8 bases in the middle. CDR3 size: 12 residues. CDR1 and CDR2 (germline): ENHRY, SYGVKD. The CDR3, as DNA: TGTGCCATCAGTGAGGACAGCCGCGAGCAGTACTTC. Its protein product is CAISEDSREQYF.

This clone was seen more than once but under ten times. The CDR3 DNA reads as TGTGCCAGCAGCGTAGTACCGGGGGATTCACCCCTCCACTTT. Translation gives CASSVVPGDSPLHF. The J gene is TRBJ1-6, the V gene TRBV9; possibly TRBD1 for D (5 bases). This CDR3 is built from 14 residues. Germline V CDR1 and CDR2: SGDLS, YYNGEE. V was pared by 0 bases and J by 8 bases, with 9 bases between. Combining the CDR3 with reference TRBV9 and TRBJ1-6 gives the whole variable domain DSGVTQTPKHLITATGQRVTLRCSPRSGDLSVYWYQQSLDQGLQFLIQYYNGEERAKGNILERFSAQQFPDLHSELNLSSLELGDSALYFCASSVVPGDSPLHFGNGTRLTVT.

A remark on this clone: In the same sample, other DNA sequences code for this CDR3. CDR3 sequence reads: CSVGENSNQPQHF. In DNA, the CDR3 is TGCAGCGTTGGGGAAAATAGCAATCAGCCCCAGCATTTT. The V call is TRBV29-1, the J call TRBJ1-5; D not resolved. V lost 4 bases and J 0 bases, leaving 7 bases between the germline ends. There are 13 residues in the CDR3. From germline, CDR1 is SQVTM and CDR2 ANQGSEA.

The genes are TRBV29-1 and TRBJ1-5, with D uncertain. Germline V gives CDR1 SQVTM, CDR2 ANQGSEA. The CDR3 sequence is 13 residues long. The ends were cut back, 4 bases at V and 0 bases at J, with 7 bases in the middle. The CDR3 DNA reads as TGCAGCGTTGGGGAATATAGCAATCAGCCCCAGCATTTT. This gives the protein CSVGEYSNQPQHF.

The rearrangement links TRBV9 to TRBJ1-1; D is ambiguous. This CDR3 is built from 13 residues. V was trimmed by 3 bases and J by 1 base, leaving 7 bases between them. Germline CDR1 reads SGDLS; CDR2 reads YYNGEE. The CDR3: CASSDHRNTEAFF. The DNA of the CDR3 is TGTGCCAGCAGCGACCACAGGAACACTGAAGCTTTCTTT.

The CDR3 protein is CASSLTSLSETQYF. In DNA, the CDR3 is TGCGCCAGCAGCTTGACTAGCCTCAGCGAGACCCAGTACTTC. V usage is TRBV5-1 and J usage is TRBJ2-5; D is perhaps TRBD2 (6 bases). V lost 1 base, J lost 5 bases, and 12 bases lay in between. Germline CDR1 SGHRS, CDR2 YFSETQ. This CDR3 spans 14 amino acids.

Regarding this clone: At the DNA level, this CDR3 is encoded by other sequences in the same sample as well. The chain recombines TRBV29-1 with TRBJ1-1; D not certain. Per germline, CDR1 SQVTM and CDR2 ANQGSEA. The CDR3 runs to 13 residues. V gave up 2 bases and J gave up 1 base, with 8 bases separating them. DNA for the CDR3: TGCAGCGTTGAACCCCACAGGAACACTGAAGCTTTCTTT. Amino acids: CSVEPHRNTEAFF.

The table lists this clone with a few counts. CDR3 in amino acids: CASSKKWPSGGLSEQFF. DNA for the CDR3: TGTGCCAGCAGCAAAAAATGGCCTAGCGGGGGTTTAAGTGAGCAGTTCTTC. V usage is TRBV21-1 and J usage is TRBJ2-1; the table's D call, TRBD2, was not checked against the DNA. TRBV21-1 is given as a pseudogene. The CDR3 sequence is 17 residues long.

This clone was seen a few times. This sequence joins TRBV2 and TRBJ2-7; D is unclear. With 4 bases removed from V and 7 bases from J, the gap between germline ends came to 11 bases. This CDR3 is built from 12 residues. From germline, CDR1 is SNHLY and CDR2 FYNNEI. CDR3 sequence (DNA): TGTGCCAGCAGTGGACCGGAGTGGGAGCAGTACTTC. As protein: CASSGPEWEQYF.

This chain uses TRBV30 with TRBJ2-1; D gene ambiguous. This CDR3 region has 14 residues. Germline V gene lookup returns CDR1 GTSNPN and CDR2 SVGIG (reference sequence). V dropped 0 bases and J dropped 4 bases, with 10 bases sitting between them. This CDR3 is CAWSVVKRYNEQFF. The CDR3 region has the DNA TGTGCCTGGAGTGTAGTAAAGAGGTACAATGAGCAGTTCTTC.

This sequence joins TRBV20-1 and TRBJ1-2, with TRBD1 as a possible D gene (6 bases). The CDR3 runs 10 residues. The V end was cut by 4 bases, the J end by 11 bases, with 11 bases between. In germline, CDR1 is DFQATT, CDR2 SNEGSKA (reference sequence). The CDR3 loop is CSAIGTIYTF. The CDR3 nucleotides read TGCAGTGCTATCGGGACAATTTACACCTTC.

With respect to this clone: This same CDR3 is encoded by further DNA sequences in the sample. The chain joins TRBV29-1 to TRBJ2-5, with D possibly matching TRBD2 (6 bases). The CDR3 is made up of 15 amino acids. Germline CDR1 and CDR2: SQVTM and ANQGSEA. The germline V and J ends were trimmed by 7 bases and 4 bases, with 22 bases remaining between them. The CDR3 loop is CSASDGLLAGETQYF. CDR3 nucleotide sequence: TGCAGCGCCTCGGACGGACTACTTGCTGGAGAGACCCAGTACTTC.

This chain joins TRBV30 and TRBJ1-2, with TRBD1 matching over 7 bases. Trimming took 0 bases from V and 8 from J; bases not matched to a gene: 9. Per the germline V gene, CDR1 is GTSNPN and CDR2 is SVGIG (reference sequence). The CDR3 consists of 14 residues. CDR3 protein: CAWSVLEGARGYTF. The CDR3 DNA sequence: TGTGCCTGGAGTGTATTAGAGGGGGCAAGAGGCTACACCTTC.

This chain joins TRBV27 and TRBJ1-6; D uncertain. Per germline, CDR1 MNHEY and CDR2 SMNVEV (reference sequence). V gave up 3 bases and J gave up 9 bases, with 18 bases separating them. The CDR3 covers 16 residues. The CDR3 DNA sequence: TGTGCCAGCAGTTTTGACCCGGACGGATCTAGTTCACCCCTCCACTTT. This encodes CASSFDPDGSSSPLHF.

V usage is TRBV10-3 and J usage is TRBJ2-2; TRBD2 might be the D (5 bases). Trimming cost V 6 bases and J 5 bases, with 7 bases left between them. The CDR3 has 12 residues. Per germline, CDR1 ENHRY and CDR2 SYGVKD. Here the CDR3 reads CAIRRETGELFF. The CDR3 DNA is TGTGCCATCAGGAGGGAGACCGGGGAGCTGTTTTTT.

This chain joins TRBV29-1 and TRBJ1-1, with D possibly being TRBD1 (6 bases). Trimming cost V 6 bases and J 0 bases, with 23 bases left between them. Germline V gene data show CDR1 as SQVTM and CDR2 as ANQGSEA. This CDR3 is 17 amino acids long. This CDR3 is CSVPGSAGGQMNTEAFF. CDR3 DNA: TGCAGCGTCCCGGGGTCTGCCGGGGGGCAGATGAACACTGAAGCTTTCTTT.

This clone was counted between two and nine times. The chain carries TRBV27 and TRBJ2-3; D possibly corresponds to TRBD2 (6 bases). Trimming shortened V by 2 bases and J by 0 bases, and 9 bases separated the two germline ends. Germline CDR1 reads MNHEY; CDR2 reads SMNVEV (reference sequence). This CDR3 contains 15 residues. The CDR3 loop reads CASSLGGMSTDTQYF. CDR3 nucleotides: TGTGCCAGCAGTTTAGGAGGGATGAGCACAGATACGCAGTATTTT.

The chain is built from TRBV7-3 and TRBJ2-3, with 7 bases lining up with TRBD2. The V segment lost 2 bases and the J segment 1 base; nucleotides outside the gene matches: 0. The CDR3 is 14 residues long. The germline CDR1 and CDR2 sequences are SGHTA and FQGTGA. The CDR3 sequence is CASSLLAGTDTQYF. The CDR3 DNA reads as TGTGCCAGCAGCTTACTAGCGGGCACAGATACGCAGTATTTT.

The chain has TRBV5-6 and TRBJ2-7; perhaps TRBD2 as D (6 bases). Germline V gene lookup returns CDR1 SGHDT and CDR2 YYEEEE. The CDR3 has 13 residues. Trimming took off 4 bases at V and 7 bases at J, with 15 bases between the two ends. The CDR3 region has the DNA TGTGCCAGCAGCGCTAAGGGGACTTGGGAGCAGTACTTC. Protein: CASSAKGTWEQYF.

CDR3 loop: CASSPQGASNSPLHF. The CDR3 DNA sequence: TGTGCCAGCAGCCCACAGGGGGCTTCGAATTCACCCCTCCACTTT. This chain links TRBV7-9 with TRBJ1-6, with TRBD1 matching over 9 bases. Trimming at V came to 5 bases and at J to 7 bases, leaving 6 bases not matched to a gene. Germline CDR1 is SEHNR and CDR2 is FQNEAQ (reference sequence). This CDR3 region has 15 residues.